The TCR beta chain under discussion was sequenced for a study of blood T cells in healthy people across ages (dated by TCRdb to 2013 to 2016). At the level of the whole study: Template switching captured roughly one uniquely barcoded TCR beta cDNA molecule per two T cells in model experiments. Using deep sequencing normalized with unique cDNA molecular identifiers, the study measured how TCR beta repertoire diversity changes with age. The study analyzed two additional independent replicas of 1 million unique cDNA reads from the same blood draw for two donors, one aged 18 to 30 and one aged 80 or older. Donors were grouped into four age groups: young (average about 15 years), middle-aged (39), aged (62) and long-lived (approximately 78). To avoid experimental bias, donors of different ages were randomly spread across the sequencing lanes.

Of note for this clonotype: Its antigen is not yet known. Base qualities are not at hand, and no much larger clone is one base apart.

Systemically healthy Caucasian individuals from Russia, around 38 in total and aged about 6 to 95 years, were included as donors. Approximately 11 milliliters of peripheral blood were drawn from each donor into EDTA-treated Vacutainer tubes. Ficoll-Paque density-gradient centrifugation was used to isolate PBMCs, with at least 6.5 million per sample. Total RNA, at least 6 micrograms per sample, was extracted from PBMCs with Trizol reagent. For every donor, an aliquot of PBMCs went through flow cytometry to measure the percentages of naive CD45RAhigh/CD27high T cells. The method behind the library was 5' RACE. Sequencer: Illumina HiSeq 2500. The second PCR ran for about 6 to 12 cycles and used a J-beta primer mix along with a sample-barcoded 5' primer. Each TCR beta cDNA molecule received a unique molecular identifier from a template-switch 5' adaptor carrying 12 random nucleotides. Each sample yielded at least 2.5 million CDR3-containing paired-end reads. The Mint cDNA synthesis kit, primed by a TRBC-specific oligonucleotide, was used to synthesize first-strand cDNA from all RNA. All cDNA was treated with uracil-DNA glycosylase and then went through a first 18-cycle PCR with the universal primers M1SS and BC2_uni_R. Processing in the source paper ran as follows. Each sample was normalized by randomly selecting 1 million high-quality reads, each carrying a distinct molecular identifier. Reads sharing molecular identifiers were discarded rather than binned into consensus sequences. CDR3 identification, clonotype clustering and error correction used MiTCR with a Q25 quality threshold and the strictest error-elimination algorithm. A nonparametric unseen species model with Euler transformation was used to estimate a lower bound on total TCR beta diversity. In-frame beta chains were kept once TCRdb had trimmed the public reads at Q25 with fastp and called clones with MiXCR. Each entry is one CDR3 protein sequence, shown with its most common DNA and genes. TCRdb's processing, not the authors' own work, is the source of the V and J calls. The sample table records hundreds of thousands of distinct CDR3 sequences; under 55% of these occur just once. The top ten clonotypes cover around 21% of the sample.

The germline V gene sets CDR1 to SGDLS and CDR2 to YYNGEE. The CDR3 measures 15 amino acids from cysteine to phenylalanine. Only the CDR3 region is kept as DNA, spanning 45 bases read in frame from base 1. V and J lose 4 bases and 0 bases, and a span of 12 bases separates them. Summary of the overall study and its limitations: Because donor CMV infection status was unknown, age-related changes in expanded clonotypes were potentially confounded. Observed TCR beta diversity per million T cells fell roughly linearly with age, and a significant reduction was already apparent by age roughly 41. Total diversity estimates from one million sequenced T cells were considered lower bounds and underestimates. Observed TCR beta diversity correlated strongly with the percentage of naive T cells measured by flow cytometry. Compared with the aged group, the long-lived group had more naive CD4+ T cells, fewer expanded clones and increased TCR diversity, a pattern suggesting age selection. Because profiling used bulk unsorted PBMCs, naive and antigen-experienced compartments could not be compared conclusively.

The receptor comes from a man between 60 and 70 years old in good health. Sequences were obtained from blood. This receptor chain uses TRBV9 and TRBJ2-3; a tentative D call is TRBD1 (5 bases match). The CDR3 protein sequence reads: CASSPTGSSTDTQYF. The bases read TGTGCCAGCAGCCCCACAGGTTCTAGCACAGATACGCAGTATTTT.